Sequencing of this T cell receptor (beta chain) was carried out in a study of monozygotic twins with inflammatory bowel disease. This CDR3 has 14 residues. TCRdb reworked the 5' RACE reads into one entry per CDR3 protein, no DNA. The table for this sample gives 160,000 or so distinct CDR3 sequences. This chain connects TRBV12-3 or TRBV12-4 to TRBJ1-1; TCRdb gives TRBD1 as the D gene, but with no DNA this cannot be confirmed. The sample consisted of blood. The origin of this receptor is a human donor with ulcerative colitis or Crohn's disease, or a healthy co-twin of an affected twin (not recorded which). The CDR3 loop reads CASSLGGQNTEAFF.